This TCR beta chain was recovered during a study of cytomegalovirus exposure and HLA in healthy donors. Libraries were prepared by immunoSEQ multiplex PCR; TCRdb keeps only in-frame clonotypes and omits some of them. In the table there are 97,000 or so clones, approximately 84% of which are singletons. The CDR3 is 14 amino acids. CDR1 and CDR2 (germline): MDHEN, SYDVKM. With 4 bases clipped from V and 6 bases from J, the junction kept 4 bases outside the gene matches. Comments on this clone: What it recognizes is unknown.

Findings and limits, study-wide: Reported results showed that the classifier diagnosed cytomegalovirus status with high specificity and sensitivity.

The TCR was taken from a man between 18 and 29 years old in good health and CMV-seropositive. What was sequenced was PBMCs. The chain carries TRBV28 and TRBJ1-5, with TRBD1 matching over 9 bases. The CDR3 sequence is CASSSGQGSQPQHF. The CDR3 region has the DNA TGTGCCAGCAGTTCGGGACAGGGAAGTCAGCCCCAGCATTTT.